These 21 T cell receptor beta chains share one sample of origin, sequenced in a study of shared clonotypes between healthy human individuals. Sequencing was performed with immunoSEQ multiplex PCR; in TCRdb, only in-frame clones are kept and a portion is missing. The sample consists of around 1.4 million clones, less than 99% of them appearing once. Sequenced material: naive CD4+ T cells sorted from blood. As to subset: CD45RA+ positively selected. Receptors originate from a man aged 25 to 45 in good health.

The genes are TRBV4-1 and TRBJ1-2; maybe TRBD1 (5 bases). The CDR3 extends over 15 amino acids. The germline V and J ends were trimmed by 0 bases and 8 bases, with 16 bases remaining between them. Germline V lookup: CDR1 MGHRA, CDR2 YSYEKL. The DNA for the CDR3 is TGCGCCAGCAGCCAAGATTATTGGGGGGAATTGGGCTACACCTTC. Translation gives CASSQDYWGELGYTF.

CDR3 nucleotide sequence: TGTGCCAGCAGTTTCAGGGGGTTAAATCAGCCCCAGCATTTT. The encoded protein is CASSFRGLNQPQHF. The chain carries TRBV28 and TRBJ1-5; 7 nucleotides match TRBD1. V gave up 3 bases and J gave up 4 bases; unmatched junction bases: 3. The CDR3 has 14 amino acids. Germline CDR1 reads MDHEN; CDR2 reads SYDVKM.

This chain joins TRBV18 and TRBJ2-3; weak D call: TRBD2 (5 bases). The V gene lost 3 bases and the J gene lost 0 bases, with 13 bases spanning the gap. CDR3 size: 16 residues. Germline CDR1 is KGHSH and CDR2 is LQKENI. CDR3 nucleotide sequence: TGTGCCAGCTCACCGTACGGGAAGAAAAGCACAGATACGCAGTATTTT. The encoded protein is CASSPYGKKSTDTQYF.

The count of this clone is one. This sequence joins TRBV28 and TRBJ1-5, with D hard to call. The germline V gene encodes CDR1 MDHEN and CDR2 SYDVKM. The CDR3 has 14 amino acids. V lost 3 bases to trimming and J lost 6 bases, with 12 bases between them. In DNA, the CDR3 is TGTGCCAGCAGTTTCCCATGGGGATCTCAGCCCCAGCATTTT. Protein: CASSFPWGSQPQHF.

This chain uses TRBV7-2 with TRBJ2-5, with 16 bases identical to TRBD2. Germline CDR1 and CDR2: SGHTA and FQGNSA. The CDR3 spans 16 residues. Germline trimming cut 6 bases from V and 5 bases from J; bases unmatched to any gene: 6. In DNA form, the CDR3 reads TGTGCCAGCAGTCGAGGGACTAGCGGGAGGGTCGAGACCCAGTACTTC. Its protein product is CASSRGTSGRVETQYF.

This chain joins TRBV10-2 and TRBJ1-3; TRBD1 aligns across 8 bases. Trimming at V came to 3 bases and at J to 4 bases, leaving 2 bases not matched to a gene. The CDR3 has 14 residues. CDR1 is WSHSY and CDR2 is SAAADI in the germline V gene. The CDR3 loop reads CASSETGGGNTIYF. The CDR3 DNA reads TGCGCCAGCAGTGAAACAGGGGGAGGAAACACCATATATTTT.

J is TRBJ1-6 and V is TRBV9; D unclear. V shed 3 bases and J shed 0 bases, with 13 bases lying between them. The CDR3 covers 17 residues. CDR1 and CDR2 from the germline V gene are SGDLS and YYNGEE. The CDR3 protein is CASSGREPSSYNSPLHF. DNA of the CDR3: TGTGCCAGCAGCGGCCGTGAACCGAGCTCCTATAATTCACCCCTCCACTTT.

V and J are TRBV7-9 and TRBJ2-7; D call uncertain. Germline V gene data show CDR1 as SEHNR and CDR2 as FQNEAQ (reference sequence). Trimming took 5 bases from V and 6 from J, leaving 14 bases between them. The CDR3 spans 13 residues. Here the CDR3 DNA reads TGTGCCAGCAGCAACCCCTCTCTGGGCGAGCAGTACTTC. This translates into CASSNPSLGEQYF. Full variable domain (missing parts from reference TRBV7-9 and TRBJ2-7): DTGVSQNPRHKITKRGQNVTFRCDPISEHNRLYWYRQTLGQGPEFLTYFQNEAQLEKSRLLSDRFSAERPKGSFSTLEIQRTEQGDSAMYLCASSNPSLGEQYFGPGTRLTVT.

The chain joins TRBV18 to TRBJ1-1, with TRBD1 as a possible D gene (5 bases). The V end was cut by 4 bases, the J end by 3 bases, with 15 bases between. This CDR3 is 15 amino acids long. Germline CDR1 is KGHSH and CDR2 is LQKENI. The CDR3 nucleotides read TGTGCCAGCTCACAGGGGCAGGTGTTGTACACTGAAGCTTTCTTT. Protein sequence: CASSQGQVLYTEAFF.

The rearrangement joins TRBV19 to TRBJ2-1; TRBD1 agrees at 8 bases. Germline CDR1 is LNHDA and CDR2 is SQIVND (reference sequence). With V trimmed by 5 bases and J by 5 bases, 8 bases remained unmatched. The CDR3 is made up of 15 amino acids. This chain's CDR3 is CASSVDRVYDNEQFF. CDR3 nucleotide sequence: TGTGCCAGTAGTGTGGACAGGGTATACGACAATGAGCAGTTCTTC.

The CDR3 is CASTSSRVWAKNIQYF. CDR3 bases: TGTGCCAGCACCTCGTCGAGAGTGTGGGCCAAAAACATTCAGTACTTC. The chain links TRBV21-1 to TRBJ2-4; the table's TRBD2 call for D was not verified on the DNA. TRBV21-1 is designated a pseudogene. The CDR3 contains 16 residues.

The V call is TRBV4-3, the J call TRBJ2-2, with D tentatively TRBD2 (6 bases). The germline gives CDR1 LGHNA, CDR2 YSLEER. The ends were cut back, 1 base at V and 0 bases at J, with 9 bases in the middle. The CDR3 has 16 amino acids. The CDR3 loop reads CASSQGRGTNTGELFF. Here the CDR3 DNA reads TGCGCCAGCAGCCAAGGGCGCGGGACGAACACCGGGGAGCTGTTTTTT.

The chain uses TRBV7-8 and TRBJ2-1; D unclear. CDR3 size: 11 residues. V dropped 5 bases and J dropped 10 bases, with 9 bases sitting between them. Germline-derived CDR1 and CDR2 are SGHVS and FQNEAQ. The chain's CDR3 is CASSILREQFF. CDR3 nucleotides: TGTGCCAGCAGCATCTTACGGGAGCAGTTCTTC.

The rearrangement uses TRBV19 and TRBJ2-7; 10 positions agree with TRBD1. CDR1 LNHDA and CDR2 SQIVND come from the germline V gene (reference sequence). The CDR3 has 13 residues. The trim removed 9 bases at V and 5 bases at J, leaving 7 bases unmatched. For the CDR3, the DNA is TGTGCCAGGGGGGGACAGGGGTGCCACGAGCAGTACTTC. The encoded protein is CARGGQGCHEQYF.

The chain has TRBV28 and TRBJ2-6, with D possibly TRBD1 on 5 matching bases. The CDR3 loop spans 16 amino acids. Trimming shortened V by 5 bases and J by 0 bases, and 11 bases separated the two germline ends. From germline, CDR1 is MDHEN and CDR2 SYDVKM. CDR3 DNA sequence: TGTGCCAGCAGTGACAGATTACACTCTGGGGCCAACGTCCTGACTTTC. Translated, it gives CASSDRLHSGANVLTF.

This chain joins TRBV19 and TRBJ1-5; D remains unclear. This CDR3 region has 14 residues. V lost 7 bases and J lost 3, with 13 bases in between. Germline CDR1 LNHDA, CDR2 SQIVND (reference sequence). CDR3 loop: CASTPKWTNQPQHF. The CDR3 coding sequence is TGTGCCAGTACCCCGAAGTGGACCAATCAGCCCCAGCATTTT.

V and J are TRBV6-9 and TRBJ2-1, with TRBD1 matching over 10 bases. The CDR3 contains 19 residues. Germline V lookup: CDR1 MNHGY, CDR2 SVAAGI. The ends lost 6 bases at V and 0 bases at J; junction bases unmatched: 14. CDR3 region: CASRRATGGATSSYNEQFF. CDR3 coding DNA: TGTGCCAGCAGGCGGGCGACAGGGGGCGCGACCAGCTCCTACAATGAGCAGTTCTTC.

The V and J genes are TRBV7-3 and TRBJ2-1; 11 nucleotides align to TRBD2. CDR3 length: 16 amino acids. In germline, CDR1 is SGHTA, CDR2 FQGTGA. V trimming: 2 bases; J trimming: 4 bases; junction bases outside the gene matches: 4. CDR3 nucleotides: TGTGCCAGCAGCTTAGGGGGGACTAGCGGTTACAATGAGCAGTTCTTC. Translated, it gives CASSLGGTSGYNEQFF.

The chain has TRBV18 and TRBJ2-1; TRBD2 agrees at 14 bases. Germline V gene sequence: CDR1 KGHSH, CDR2 LQKENI. The CDR3 spans 16 residues. J lost 14 bases, V lost 2 bases, and 11 bases had no gene match. The CDR3 here is CASSPGPGLAGDSEFF. The CDR3 region has the DNA TGTGCCAGCTCACCAGGCCCGGGACTAGCGGGAGATAGTGAGTTCTTC.

The V call is TRBV29-1, the J call TRBJ1-2, with D possibly matching TRBD1 (6 bases). Trimming removed 1 base at V and 4 bases at J, with 10 bases between. The CDR3 is 13 residues long. Germline V lookup: CDR1 SQVTM, CDR2 ANQGSEA. CDR3 loop: CSVEVDRRYGYTF. As DNA, the CDR3 is TGCAGCGTTGAAGTCGACAGGCGCTATGGCTACACCTTC.

The gene calls are TRBV28 and TRBJ2-2; the match to TRBD1 covers 7 bases. V was clipped by 4 bases and J by 3 bases; unmatched bases: 11. Germline CDR1 and CDR2: MDHEN and SYDVKM. This CDR3 is built from 17 residues. The CDR3 sequence: CASSSKKGAFDTGELFF. The CDR3, as DNA: TGTGCCAGCAGTTCCAAGAAGGGGGCGTTCGACACCGGGGAGCTGTTTTTT.